Below, 25 T cell receptor beta chains from the same sample are listed, as sequenced in a study of neurological immune-mediated disorders (dated by TCRdb to 2018 to 2020). The library was made by 5' RACE. This sample was sequenced with an Illumina HiSeq 2500. TCRdb reworked the public reads: Q25 trimming with fastp, MiXCR clone assembly, productive beta chains retained. Identical CDR3 protein sequences are pooled into one entry, listed with their most common genes and DNA. The sample has approximately 100,000 distinct CDR3 sequences on record, roughly 3.5% of them singletons. The ten largest clonotypes hold around 6% of the sample. Input material: PBMCs. The receptors were gathered from a woman aged 18 to 35 with multiple sclerosis.

This clonotype occurred many times. The chain combines TRBV7-2 with TRBJ2-3; 7 bases align to TRBD2. This CDR3 is built from 15 residues. Per the germline V gene, CDR1 is SGHTA and CDR2 is FQGNSA. V was clipped by 6 bases and J by 6 bases; unmatched bases: 12. DNA for the CDR3: TGTGCCAGCAGAACCACTAGCGTAGGTGCCGATACGCAGTATTTT. Amino acid sequence: CASRTTSVGADTQYF.

This clonotype has a count of ten or more. The chain recombines TRBV12-3 or TRBV12-4 with TRBJ1-1; D unresolved. The CDR3 has 14 residues. V lost 1 base and J lost 7, with 13 bases in between. CDR3 nucleotide sequence: TGTGCCAGCAGTTTAGAAATGGGCCCGCGTGAAGCTTTCTTT. Amino acids: CASSLEMGPREAFF.

This clonotype was counted at least ten times. V is TRBV2 and J is TRBJ2-3, with TRBD2 matching over 10 bases. The V gene's germline CDR1 is SNHLY and CDR2 FYNNEI. CDR3 length equals 13 residues. V shed 11 bases, J shed 10 bases, and the junction held 12 bases outside the gene matches. The CDR3 protein is CAGSDSGRQAQYF. In nucleotides, the CDR3 is TGTGCCGGCTCCGATAGCGGGAGGCAGGCGCAGTATTTT.

This clonotype was observed many times. The rearrangement links TRBV24-1 to TRBJ1-5; the match to TRBD1 covers 9 bases. Germline CDR1 and CDR2: KGHDR and SFDVKD. Losses at the gene ends were 3 bases for V and 6 bases for J; bases not matched to a gene: 8. The CDR3 sequence is 16 residues long. In DNA form, the CDR3 reads TGTGCCACCAGTGATCCCCGGGACAGGGAGGGTCAGCCCCAGCATTTT. The encoded protein is CATSDPRDREGQPQHF.

This clonotype was recorded a few times. A much larger clone differs from this one at a single base, so this may be a read error. The chain couples TRBV3-1 to TRBJ2-6, with D perhaps TRBD1 (6 bases). Germline V gene lookup returns CDR1 LGHDT and CDR2 YNNKEL (reference sequence). The CDR3 spans 12 residues. The CDR3 DNA sequence: TGTGCCAGCAACATGGGGGCCAAAGTCCTGACTTTC. This gives the protein CASNMGAKVLTF.

This clonotype was picked up many times. This chain uses TRBV7-2 with TRBJ2-4; 13 positions match TRBD2. Germline V gene data show CDR1 as SGHTA and CDR2 as FQGNSA. The ends lost 5 bases at V and 8 bases at J; junction bases unmatched: 12. The CDR3 contains 17 residues. The CDR3: CASSPFGTSGVGDIQYF. The CDR3 DNA follows: TGTGCCAGCAGCCCCTTCGGGACTAGCGGGGTCGGGGACATTCAGTACTTC. The whole variable domain, filled in from reference TRBV7-2 and TRBJ2-4, reads GAGVSQSPSNKVTEKGKDVELRCDPISGHTALYWYRQSLGQGLEFLIYFQGNSAPDKSGLPSDRFSAERTGGSVSTLTIQRTQQEDSAVYLCASSPFGTSGVGDIQYFGAGTRLSVL.

This clonotype was found many times. This sequence joins TRBV5-1 and TRBJ1-2; 7 bases match TRBD1. The junction had 6 bases not matched to a gene; V was cut back by 4 bases and J by 0 bases. Germline V gene sequence: CDR1 SGHRS, CDR2 YFSETQ. This CDR3 contains 15 residues. CDR3 loop: CASSPDRKTNYGYTF. In DNA, the CDR3 is TGCGCCAGCAGCCCGGACAGGAAAACTAACTATGGCTACACCTTC.

This clonotype came up many times. The chain employs TRBV25-1 and TRBJ1-1; perhaps TRBD1 as D (6 bases). From germline, CDR1 is MGHDK and CDR2 SYGVNS. The CDR3 is 17 residues long. The V gene lost 3 bases and the J gene lost 5 bases, with 22 bases spanning the gap. The CDR3: CASSDTPGQGLGTEAFF. CDR3 nucleotide sequence: TGTGCCAGCAGTGATACCCCCGGGCAGGGGTTGGGGACTGAAGCTTTCTTT.

This clonotype was found many times. The chain uses TRBV7-9 and TRBJ2-3, with TRBD2 identical over 8 bases. CDR3 length: 17 amino acids. Losses at the gene ends were 5 bases for V and 5 bases for J; bases not matched to a gene: 15. The germline gives CDR1 SEHNR, CDR2 FQNEAQ (reference sequence). Here the CDR3 DNA reads TGTGCCAGCAGCAGCCCGGTGGGGCGGGAGGCTAGAGATACGCAGTATTTT. This gives the protein CASSSPVGREARDTQYF.

This clonotype was seen repeatedly, ten times or more. V and J are TRBV29-1 and TRBJ2-3; TRBD1 matches 7 bases. This CDR3 spans 12 amino acids. J was trimmed by 4 bases and V by 7 bases; bases with no gene match: 5. Germline-derived CDR1 and CDR2 are SQVTM and ANQGSEA. CDR3 loop: CSGQGSADTQYF. DNA for the CDR3: TGCAGCGGACAGGGTAGCGCAGATACGCAGTATTTT.

There are many counts of this clonotype. The genes are TRBV25-1 and TRBJ2-3, with TRBD1 matching over 12 bases. The CDR3 has 15 residues. Germline CDR1 is MGHDK and CDR2 is SYGVNS. J gave up 4 bases and V 6 bases, and 5 bases lay outside the gene matches. The CDR3 DNA is TGTGCCAGCAGCCCGGGACAGGGGGCCGCAGATACGCAGTATTTT. Translation gives CASSPGQGAADTQYF.

This clonotype came up many times. The rearrangement joins TRBV6-5 to TRBJ2-7; D ambiguous. Germline V gene data show CDR1 as MNHEY and CDR2 as SVGAGI. V gave up 3 bases and J gave up 0 bases, with 15 bases separating them. This CDR3 region has 16 residues. CDR3 residues: CASSYDPDGSSYEQYF. DNA for the CDR3: TGTGCCAGCAGTTATGACCCGGACGGTAGCTCCTACGAGCAGTACTTC.

Remarks on this clonotype: One end of the junction varies from germline; a read error may be responsible. The chain couples TRBV9 to TRBJ1-6; TRBD1 agrees at 11 bases. Germline CDR1 is SGDLS and CDR2 is YYNGEE. CDR3 length: 16 residues. The CDR3 sequence is CASSVAGQGANSTLNF. The CDR3 DNA follows: TGTGCCAGCAGCGTAGCAGGACAGGGGGCCAATTCAACCCTCAACTTT.

This clonotype was observed a handful of times. This may arise from a read error, as a much more abundant clone is one base away. The V and J genes are TRBV7-2 and TRBJ2-7; TRBD2 agrees at 11 bases. V lost 5 bases, J lost 5 bases, and 11 bases stayed unmatched. Germline-derived CDR1 and CDR2 are SGHTA and FQGNSA. The CDR3 runs to 16 residues. The CDR3 DNA reads TGTGCCAGCAGCCTTAATAGCGGGGGGGCCGACAACGAGCAGTACTTC. Amino acids: CASSLNSGGADNEQYF. The full variable domain, completed using reference TRBV7-2 and TRBJ2-7, is GAGVSQSPSNKVTEKGKDVELRCDPISGHTALYWYRQSLGQGLEFLIYFQGNSAPDKSGLPSDRFSAERTGGSVSTLTIQRTQQEDSAVYLCASSLNSGGADNEQYFGPGTRLTVT.

Concerning this clonotype itself: One end of the junction is discordant with germline, which a read error may explain. The rearrangement links TRBV11-2 to TRBJ2-3; D gene ambiguous. The CDR3 is 14 amino acids. Germline V lookup: CDR1 SGHAT, CDR2 FQNNGV. In DNA, the CDR3 is TGTGCCAGCAGCTTACCTCAGTACACAGATACACAGTATTTT. This gives the protein CASSLPQYTDTQYF.

The table lists this clonotype with many counts. The V and J genes are TRBV5-1 and TRBJ2-1, with D unresolved. V lost 0 bases to trimming and J lost 12 bases, with 13 bases between them. In germline, CDR1 is SGHRS, CDR2 YFSETQ. There are 13 residues in the CDR3. The CDR3 loop reads CASSLDPSSAQFF. In nucleotides, the CDR3 is TGCGCCAGCAGCTTGGACCCAAGTTCGGCGCAGTTCTTC. The whole variable domain, remainder taken from reference TRBV5-1 and TRBJ2-1, is KAGVTQTPRYLIKTRGQQVTLSCSPISGHRSVSWYQQTPGQGLQFLFEYFSETQRNKGNFPGRFSGRQFSNSRSEMNVSTLELGDSALYLCASSLDPSSAQFFGPGTRLTVL.

This clonotype has a count of ten or more. The V and J genes are TRBV6-5 and TRBJ2-1; TRBD2 aligns across 10 bases. J was trimmed by 10 bases and V by 6 bases; bases with no gene match: 6. CDR3 size: 13 residues. Germline CDR1 is MNHEY and CDR2 is SVGAGI. The CDR3: CASRSPGLAEQFF. The CDR3 DNA is TGTGCCAGCAGGTCGCCGGGACTAGCGGAGCAGTTCTTC.

Many counts were recorded for this clonotype. The V call is TRBV3-1, the J call TRBJ2-5; possibly TRBD1 for D (5 bases). Trimming shortened V by 7 bases and J by 2 bases, and 11 bases separated the two germline ends. In germline, CDR1 is LGHDT, CDR2 YNNKEL (reference sequence). CDR3 size: 13 residues. The CDR3 DNA follows: TGTGCCAGCACCCTTGGGGCACAAGAGACCCAGTACTTC. As protein: CASTLGAQETQYF.

This clonotype was counted many times. The chain uses TRBV6-6 and TRBJ2-7; D gene ambiguous. This CDR3 is 13 amino acids long. V gave up 7 bases and J gave up 2 bases, with 12 bases separating them. CDR1 MNHNY and CDR2 SVGAGI come from the germline V gene (reference sequence). The CDR3 loop reads CASTPGAAYEQYF. CDR3 in DNA: TGTGCCAGCACCCCCGGCGCCGCCTACGAGCAGTACTTC.

This chain connects TRBV18 to TRBJ2-6; D possibly uses TRBD1 or TRBD2 (5 bases each). Germline CDR1 KGHSH, CDR2 LQKENI. The CDR3 is 17 amino acids. Trimming pared 4 bases from V and 0 bases from J, leaving 13 bases between. CDR3 DNA: TGTGCCAGCTCACTAGGGACGGCCACCTCTGGGGCCAACGTCCTGACTTTC. Amino acid sequence: CASSLGTATSGANVLTF.

This clonotype occurred many times. This chain uses TRBV7-2 with TRBJ2-5, with 7 bases identical to TRBD1. V shed 2 bases, J shed 8 bases, and the junction held 5 bases outside the gene matches. The CDR3 has 13 residues. Germline V CDR1 and CDR2: SGHTA, FQGNSA. The CDR3 nucleotides are TGTGCCAGCAGCTTAAACAGGGGTAGCACCCAGTACTTC. It encodes CASSLNRGSTQYF.

This clonotype came up a few times. With a much larger clone just one base away, this may be a read error. The chain uses TRBV5-1 and TRBJ2-3; D ambiguous. Germline assignment: CDR1 SGHRS and CDR2 YFSETQ. The CDR3 totals 14 residues. V gave up 4 bases and J gave up 3 bases, with 12 bases separating them. The CDR3 nucleotides read TGCGCCAGCAGCCACCTCGCGCGGACAGATACGCAGTATTTT. It codes for CASSHLARTDTQYF.

This clonotype was picked up many times. The chain couples TRBV5-1 to TRBJ2-5; D call uncertain. The germline V and J ends were trimmed by 1 base and 4 bases, with 8 bases remaining between them. CDR3 length: 13 residues. Germline V gene lookup returns CDR1 SGHRS and CDR2 YFSETQ. CDR3 protein: CASSLQELETQYF. The CDR3 DNA reads as TGCGCCAGCAGCTTGCAGGAGTTAGAGACCCAGTACTTC.

This clonotype occurred many times. The chain is built from TRBV7-2 and TRBJ2-3; the D is unclear. Germline V gene data show CDR1 as SGHTA and CDR2 as FQGNSA. The CDR3 has 12 residues. The V end was cut by 5 bases, the J end by 3 bases, with 6 bases between. CDR3 amino acids: CASSEETDTQYF. The CDR3 DNA reads as TGTGCCAGCAGCGAAGAAACAGATACGCAGTATTTT.

This clonotype was picked up many times. The V and J genes are TRBV29-1 and TRBJ2-5, with D possibly being TRBD1 or TRBD2 (5 bases each). The V end lost 6 bases, the J end lost 2 bases, and 13 bases lay between the germline ends. Looked up from germline, CDR1 is SQVTM and CDR2 is ANQGSEA. This CDR3 spans 13 amino acids. The CDR3 DNA reads TGCAGCGTAGCTCAGAGGGGTCAAGAGACCCAGTACTTC. It specifies CSVAQRGQETQYF.